These T cell receptor beta chains were read from a single sample in a study of blood T cell repertoires in COVID-19. Libraries were prepared by immunoSEQ multiplex PCR; TCRdb keeps only in-frame clonotypes and omits some of them. The sample contains over 200,000 clones, roughly 89% of which appear only once. Sequencing was carried out using PBMCs or T cells enriched from blood (not recorded which). Receptor source: a woman aged 30 to 39 with acute COVID-19. The CDR3 runs from the conserved cysteine through the conserved F or W. A D gene is named only where the DNA matches it firmly. A row's size may be missing; if present it is once, few, many or a size class.

clone size: NA; V gene: TRBV5-4; D gene: NA; CDR3 protein: CASSRETANTEAFF
clone size: NA; V gene: TRBV30; D gene: NA; CDR3 protein: CAWANGGDTEAFF
clone size: NA; V gene: TRBV27; D gene: TRBD1; CDR3 protein: CASSAYRGITYGYTF
clone size: NA; V gene: TRBV19; D gene: NA; CDR3 protein: CASSTAGAAYLEAFF
clone size: NA; V gene: TRBV25-1; D gene: TRBD1; CDR3 protein: CASGTVDNSPLHF
clone size: NA; V gene: TRBV5-1; D gene: TRBD1; CDR3 protein: CASSLTGDNQPQHF
clone size: NA; V gene: TRBV6-1; D gene: TRBD1; CDR3 protein: CASSENTGGLYGYTF
clone size: once; V gene: TRBV4-3; D gene: TRBD1; CDR3 protein: CASSPGQGAYSEKLFF
clone size: NA; V gene: TRBV6-5; D gene: NA; CDR3 protein: CASSYQGSYEQYF
clone size: NA; V gene: TRBV7-9; D gene: NA; CDR3 protein: CASSQRGGSLTQYF
clone size: NA; V gene: TRBV5-6; D gene: NA; CDR3 protein: CASSLGGPLPYNEQFF
clone size: once; V gene: TRBV7-7; D gene: NA; CDR3 protein: CASSPGMTLNTEAFF
clone size: NA; V gene: TRBV5-1; D gene: NA; CDR3 protein: CASSLFRGETQYF
clone size: once; V gene: TRBV9; D gene: TRBD1; CDR3 protein: CASSSTDRGNQPQHF
clone size: NA; V gene: TRBV5-1; D gene: NA; CDR3 protein: CASSSFRDPEAFF
clone size: once; V gene: TRBV7-2; D gene: NA; CDR3 protein: CASSLSSGPYNEQFF
clone size: NA; V gene: TRBV5-6; D gene: NA; CDR3 protein: CASSAIHNSPLHF
clone size: once; V gene: TRBV6-2/TRBV6-3; D gene: TRBD1; CDR3 protein: CASSHRTGMNTEAFF
clone size: NA; V gene: TRBV4-3; D gene: TRBD1; CDR3 protein: CASSQDFGKGAVSWEKLFF
clone size: NA; V gene: TRBV7-2; D gene: NA; CDR3 protein: CASSPRGAVNTHSPLHF
clone size: NA; V gene: TRBV25-1; D gene: TRBD2; CDR3 protein: CASSETSGGYYEQYF
clone size: once; V gene: TRBV19; D gene: NA; CDR3 protein: CASSMPNGYEQYF
clone size: NA; V gene: TRBV30; D gene: NA; CDR3 protein: CAWSVQGGVGYTF
clone size: NA; V gene: TRBV3-1/TRBV3-2; D gene: TRBD1; CDR3 protein: CASSQVSRGLSPLHF
clone size: NA; V gene: TRBV7-9; D gene: TRBD1; CDR3 protein: CASRNRQGTGELFF
clone size: few; V gene: TRBV19; D gene: NA; CDR3 protein: CASSHWTTGYTF
clone size: NA; V gene: TRBV7-2; D gene: NA; CDR3 protein: CASSLVPRRDIYGYTF
clone size: NA; V gene: TRBV24-1; D gene: NA; CDR3 protein: CATSDSRQNYGYTF
clone size: NA; V gene: TRBV5-4; D gene: NA; CDR3 protein: CASSLGAGAGDEKLFF
clone size: NA; V gene: TRBV25-1; D gene: NA; CDR3 protein: CASSPRVGNEKLFF
clone size: NA; V gene: TRBV2; D gene: NA; CDR3 protein: CASSQGREVNQPQHF
clone size: NA; V gene: TRBV19; D gene: TRBD1; CDR3 protein: CASRPGQGYGPEAFF
clone size: once; V gene: TRBV4-1; D gene: TRBD2; CDR3 protein: CASSPYGGLNTDTQYF
clone size: NA; V gene: TRBV5-1; D gene: NA; CDR3 protein: CASSLRGGEEDTQYF
clone size: NA; V gene: TRBV6-4; D gene: NA; CDR3 protein: CASRRRSGNSPLHF
clone size: NA; V gene: TRBV19; D gene: NA; CDR3 protein: CASIGSGGQPQHF
clone size: NA; V gene: TRBV4-2; D gene: NA; CDR3 protein: CASSQGVGPLAFF
clone size: NA; V gene: TRBV7-8; D gene: TRBD1; CDR3 protein: CASSLVGTGWQYF
clone size: NA; V gene: TRBV23-1; D gene: NA; CDR3 protein: CASFRDFGIDQPQHF
clone size: NA; V gene: TRBV7-2; D gene: TRBD2; CDR3 protein: CASSFSGGSYEQYF
clone size: few; V gene: TRBV29-1; D gene: NA; CDR3 protein: CTVRGLGNTEAFF
clone size: NA; V gene: TRBV5-8; D gene: NA; CDR3 protein: CASSLYSGNTIYF
clone size: NA; V gene: TRBV18; D gene: NA; CDR3 protein: CASSPATGSNEQFF
clone size: NA; V gene: TRBV7-9; D gene: TRBD1; CDR3 protein: CASSAPGQGTDTQYF
clone size: NA; V gene: TRBV5-1; D gene: TRBD1; CDR3 protein: CASSTQGAQETQYF
clone size: NA; V gene: TRBV2; D gene: NA; CDR3 protein: CASSEPPAGDYGYTF
clone size: NA; V gene: TRBV9; D gene: TRBD2; CDR3 protein: CASSATGSTSGGSIYEQYF
clone size: NA; V gene: TRBV6-5; D gene: TRBD2; CDR3 protein: CASSPSGGAGEQFF
clone size: NA; V gene: TRBV6-5; D gene: NA; CDR3 protein: CASSLGDPTTDTQYF
clone size: NA; V gene: TRBV5-1; D gene: NA; CDR3 protein: CASSLTDPGNQPQHF
clone size: NA; V gene: TRBV28; D gene: NA; CDR3 protein: CASTSRPVYAGEGSKDGYTF
clone size: NA; V gene: TRBV19; D gene: NA; CDR3 protein: CASSLALNTEAFF
clone size: NA; V gene: TRBV7-2; D gene: TRBD2; CDR3 protein: CASSQQRGGRDEQFF
clone size: NA; V gene: TRBV7-2; D gene: TRBD1; CDR3 protein: CASSWGTGGGEQYF